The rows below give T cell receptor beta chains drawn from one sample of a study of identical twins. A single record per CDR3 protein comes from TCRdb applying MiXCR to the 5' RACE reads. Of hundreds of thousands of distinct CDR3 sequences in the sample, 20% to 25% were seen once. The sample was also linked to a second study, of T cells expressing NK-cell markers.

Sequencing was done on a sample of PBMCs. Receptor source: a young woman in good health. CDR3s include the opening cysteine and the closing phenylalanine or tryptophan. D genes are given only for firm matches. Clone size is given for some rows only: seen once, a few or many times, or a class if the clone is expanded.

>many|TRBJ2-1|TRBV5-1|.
CASNKEPLHNEQFF
TGCGCCAGCAACAAGGAACCCCTCCACAATGAGCAGTTCTTC
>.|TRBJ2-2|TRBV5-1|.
CASILGRELFF
TGCGCCAGCATCCTGGGACGGGAGCTGTTTTTT
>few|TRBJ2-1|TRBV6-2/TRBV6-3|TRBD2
CASSTVRGRAVRNEQFF
TGTGCCAGCAGTACCGTCCGCGGGAGGGCCGTTCGTAATGAGCAGTTCTTC
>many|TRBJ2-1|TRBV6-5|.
CASSYGRNEQFF
TGTGCCAGCAGTTACGGGCGCAATGAGCAGTTCTTC
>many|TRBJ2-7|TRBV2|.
CASARGVYEQYF
TGTGCCAGCGCTAGGGGGGTTTACGAGCAGTACTTC
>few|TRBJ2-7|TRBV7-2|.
CASSLVSTRVVEYEQYF
TGTGCCAGCAGCTTAGTATCAACGAGGGTGGTCGAGTACGAGCAGTACTTC
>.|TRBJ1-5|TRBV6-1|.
CASSTGNKGAGPNQPQHF
TGTGCCAGCAGTACAGGTAATAAGGGTGCGGGGCCTAATCAGCCCCAGCATTTT
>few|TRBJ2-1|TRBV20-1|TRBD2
CSATGLAVDNEQFF
TGCAGTGCTACGGGACTAGCGGTCGACAATGAGCAGTTCTTC
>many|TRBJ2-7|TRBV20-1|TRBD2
CSASRLAGDSYEQYF
TGCAGTGCTAGTCGGCTAGCGGGCGACTCCTACGAGCAGTACTTC
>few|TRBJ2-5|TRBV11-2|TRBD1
CASSPRTGGGETQYF
TGTGCCAGCAGCCCTCGGACAGGGGGGGGGGAGACCCAGTACTTC
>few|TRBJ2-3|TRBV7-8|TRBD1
CASSPSRRDRGTDTQYF
TGTGCCAGCAGCCCGTCTCGCCGGGACAGGGGCACAGATACGCAGTATTTT
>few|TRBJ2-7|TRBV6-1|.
CASSSSVGGSQYF
TGTGCCAGCAGCAGTTCGGTCGGGGGATCGCAGTACTTC
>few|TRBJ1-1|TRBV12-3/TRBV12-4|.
CASSFQGSKTEAFF
TGTGCCAGCAGTTTCCAGGGCTCTAAGACTGAAGCTTTCTTT
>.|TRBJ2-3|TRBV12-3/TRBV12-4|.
CASRVGTPQVDTQYF
TGTGCCAGCAGGGTCGGGACTCCCCAGGTAGATACGCAGTATTTT
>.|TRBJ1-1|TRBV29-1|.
CSVVGPDITEAFF
TGCAGCGTCGTTGGGCCGGATATCACTGAAGCTTTCTTT
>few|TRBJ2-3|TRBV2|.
CASSGSRGTDTQYF
TGTGCCAGCAGTGGGTCACGGGGCACAGATACGCAGTATTTT
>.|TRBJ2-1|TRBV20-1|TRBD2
CSAVPSGESGRQFF
TGCAGTGCGGTTCCTAGCGGGGAATCGGGCAGGCAGTTCTTC
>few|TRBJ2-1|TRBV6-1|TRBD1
CASMGSRQGWNEQFF
TGTGCCAGCATGGGTTCCCGACAGGGATGGAATGAGCAGTTCTTC
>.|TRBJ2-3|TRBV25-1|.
CASSESWTQYF
TGTGCCAGCAGTGAATCGTGGACGCAGTATTTT
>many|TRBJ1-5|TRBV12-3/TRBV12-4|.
CASSPRGNQPQHF
TGTGCCAGCAGCCCTAGGGGGAATCAGCCCCAGCATTTT
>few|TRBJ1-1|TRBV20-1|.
CSASSAGGNTEAFF
TGCAGTGCTAGTTCGGCGGGAGGGAACACTGAAGCTTTCTTT
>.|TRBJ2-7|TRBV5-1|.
CASSLAPGAAYEQYF
TGCGCCAGCAGCTTGGCCCCCGGGGCGGCCTACGAGCAGTACTTC
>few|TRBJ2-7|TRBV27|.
CATASLEGYEQYF
TGTGCCACCGCGTCTTTGGAAGGCTACGAGCAGTACTTC
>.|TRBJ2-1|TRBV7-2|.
CASSRSGGEQFF
TGTGCCAGCAGCCGGTCCGGCGGGGAGCAGTTCTTC
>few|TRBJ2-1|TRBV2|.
CASSADMRADNEQFF
TGTGCCAGCAGTGCAGACATGAGGGCCGACAATGAGCAGTTCTTC
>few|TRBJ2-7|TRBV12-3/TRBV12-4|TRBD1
CASSLGQAGEQYF
TGTGCCAGCAGTCTGGGACAGGCTGGCGAGCAGTACTTC
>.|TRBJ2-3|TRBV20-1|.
CSAPTAARWGTQYF
TGCAGTGCCCCAACGGCGGCTAGATGGGGTACGCAGTATTTT
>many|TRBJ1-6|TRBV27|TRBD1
CASSSLPGQGSLHF
TGTGCCAGCAGTTCGCTGCCGGGACAGGGGTCCCTCCACTTT
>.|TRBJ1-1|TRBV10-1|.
CASSESMGNTEAFF
TGCGCCAGCAGTGAGTCGATGGGGAACACTGAAGCTTTCTTT
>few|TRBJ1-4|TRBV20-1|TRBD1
CSATQGEGEKLFF
TGCAGTGCTACGCAGGGGGAGGGTGAAAAACTGTTTTTT
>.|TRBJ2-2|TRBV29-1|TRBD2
CSVSRGLEGTGELFF
TGCAGCGTTAGCAGGGGACTAGAGGGCACCGGGGAGCTGTTTTTT
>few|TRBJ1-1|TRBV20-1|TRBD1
CSARDTGGTEAFF
TGCAGTGCTAGAGATACAGGGGGCACTGAAGCTTTCTTT
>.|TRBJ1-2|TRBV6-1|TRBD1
CASSTGRTTGYTF
TGTGCCAGCTCGACAGGGAGGACGACTGGCTACACCTTC
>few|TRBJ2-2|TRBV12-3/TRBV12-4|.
CASSRDSPETNTGELFF
TGTGCCAGCAGTCGGGACTCCCCCGAGACCAACACCGGGGAGCTGTTTTTT
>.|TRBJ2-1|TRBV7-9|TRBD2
CASSLGGLARNEQFF
TGTGCCAGCAGCTTAGGGGGACTAGCCCGCAATGAGCAGTTCTTC
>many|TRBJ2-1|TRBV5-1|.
CASSSSGEQFF
TGTGCCAGCAGTAGCTCGGGTGAGCAGTTCTTC
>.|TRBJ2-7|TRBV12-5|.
CASGLQGSYEQYF
TGTGCTAGTGGTTTGCAGGGGTCCTACGAGCAGTACTTC
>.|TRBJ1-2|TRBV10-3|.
CAISGSSIEGYTF
TGTGCCATCAGTGGCTCCAGTATCGAGGGCTACACCTTC
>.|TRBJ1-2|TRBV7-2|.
CASSLSGGNGYTF
TGTGCCAGCAGCCTAAGCGGGGGGAATGGCTACACCTTC
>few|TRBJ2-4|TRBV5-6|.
CASSLSSVKNIQYF
TGTGCCAGCAGCTTAAGTTCGGTCAAAAACATTCAGTACTTC
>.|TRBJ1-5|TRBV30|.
CAWNRGSSNQPQHF
TGTGCCTGGAATAGGGGTTCTAGCAATCAGCCCCAGCATTTT
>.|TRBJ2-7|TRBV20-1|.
CSAGYESSYEQYF
TGCAGTGCTGGTTATGAATCCTCCTACGAGCAGTACTTC
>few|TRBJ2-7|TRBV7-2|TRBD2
CASSLGPLAGVLYEQYF
TGTGCCAGCAGCTTAGGTCCCCTAGCGGGAGTTCTTTACGAGCAGTACTTC
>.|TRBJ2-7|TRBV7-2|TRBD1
CASSLRTGGFNEQYF
TGTGCCAGCAGCCTAAGGACAGGGGGCTTCAACGAGCAGTACTTC
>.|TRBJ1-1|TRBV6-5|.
CASSHGGGAFF
TGTGCCAGCAGTCACGGTGGTGGGGCTTTCTTT
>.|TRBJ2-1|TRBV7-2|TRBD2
CASSGLAGGIYNEQFF
TGTGCCAGCAGCGGCTTAGCGGGAGGGATTTACAATGAGCAGTTCTTC
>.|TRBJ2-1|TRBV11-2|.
CASSPLGPLGGLINNEQFF
TGTGCCAGCAGTCCTTTGGGGCCCTTGGGGGGGCTAATAAACAATGAGCAGTTCTTC
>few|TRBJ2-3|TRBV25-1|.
CASSEQLTDTQYF
TGTGCCAGCAGTGAACAGCTCACAGATACGCAGTATTTT
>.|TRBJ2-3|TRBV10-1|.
CASSESGGASTDTQYF
TGCGCCAGCAGTGAGTCTGGAGGGGCGAGCACAGATACGCAGTATTTT
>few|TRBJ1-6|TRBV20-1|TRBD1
CSARTGGANIRLHF
TGCAGTGCTAGAACAGGGGGCGCGAATATCAGGCTCCACTTT
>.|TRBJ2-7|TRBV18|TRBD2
CASSPPRLAGMGYEQYF
TGTGCCAGCTCACCACCTCGCCTAGCGGGAATGGGTTACGAGCAGTACTTC
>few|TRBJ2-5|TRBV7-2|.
CASSPLTGSETQYF
TGTGCCAGCAGCCCCTTGACGGGCTCGGAGACCCAGTACTTC
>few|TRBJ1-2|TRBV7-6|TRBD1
CASSPGTAASYGYTF
TGTGCCAGCAGCCCCGGGACAGCCGCGTCCTATGGCTACACCTTC
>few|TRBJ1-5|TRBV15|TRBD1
CATSRAGGGQPQHF
TGTGCCACCAGCAGAGCAGGGGGAGGTCAGCCCCAGCATTTT
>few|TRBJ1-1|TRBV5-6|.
CASSLVSENEAFF
TGTGCCAGCAGCTTGGTATCGGAGAATGAAGCTTTCTTT
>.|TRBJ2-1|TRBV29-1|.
CSVEKWAARSYNEQFF
TGCAGCGTTGAAAAATGGGCCGCTCGTTCCTACAATGAGCAGTTCTTC
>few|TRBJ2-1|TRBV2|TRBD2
CASSATTSVTYNEQFF
TGTGCCAGCAGTGCCACGACTAGCGTCACCTACAATGAGCAGTTCTTC
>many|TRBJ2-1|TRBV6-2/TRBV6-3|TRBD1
CASSYAGQGYNEQFF
TGTGCCAGCAGTTACGCGGGACAGGGCTACAATGAGCAGTTCTTC